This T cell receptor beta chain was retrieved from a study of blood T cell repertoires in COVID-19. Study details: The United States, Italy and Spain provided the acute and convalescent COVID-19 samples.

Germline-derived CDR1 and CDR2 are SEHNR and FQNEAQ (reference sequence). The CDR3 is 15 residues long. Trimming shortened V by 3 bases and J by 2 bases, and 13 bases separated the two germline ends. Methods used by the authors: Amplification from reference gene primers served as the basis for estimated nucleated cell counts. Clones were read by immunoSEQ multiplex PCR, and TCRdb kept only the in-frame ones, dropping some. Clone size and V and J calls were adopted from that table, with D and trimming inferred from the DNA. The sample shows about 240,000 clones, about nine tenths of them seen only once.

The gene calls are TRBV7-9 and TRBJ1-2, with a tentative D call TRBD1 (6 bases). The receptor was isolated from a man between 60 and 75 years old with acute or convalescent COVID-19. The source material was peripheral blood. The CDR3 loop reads CASSLDRNYNYGYTF. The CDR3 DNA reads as TGTGCCAGCAGCTTGGACAGAAACTACAACTATGGCTACACCTTC.